The 27 T cell receptor beta chains reported below all come from one sample, sequenced in a study of blood T cell repertoires in COVID-19. Here immunoSEQ multiplex PCR was the method, and the copy in TCRdb shows in-frame clones only, minus some. The sample includes under 200,000 clones, just under 90% seen only once; the top ten take 3% to 4%. Sequencing input: peripheral blood. The receptor source for this set is a man aged 18 to 29 with active or convalescent COVID-19.

J is TRBJ2-2 and V is TRBV10-3; D is possibly TRBD1 (5 bases). The CDR3 loop spans 14 amino acids. Germline V gives CDR1 ENHRY, CDR2 SYGVKD. Trimming took off 8 bases at V and 0 bases at J, with 10 bases between the two ends. Here the CDR3 DNA reads TGTGCCATCGGGGCGGAAACGAACACCGGGGAGCTGTTTTTT. It codes for CAIGAETNTGELFF.

There are a few counts of this clone. The V and J genes are TRBV5-6 and TRBJ1-3; the D gene is possibly TRBD1 (5 bases). The CDR3 covers 17 residues. V lost 5 bases to trimming and J lost 0 bases, with 18 bases between them. Germline V gene sequence: CDR1 SGHDT, CDR2 YYEEEE. The CDR3 region has the DNA TGTGCCAGCAGACCAAGGGGTCAGAAAACCTCTGGAAACACCATATATTTT. The encoded protein is CASRPRGQKTSGNTIYF. Full variable domain (outside the CDR3, taken from reference TRBV5-6 and TRBJ1-3): DAGVTQSPTHLIKTRGQQVTLRCSPKSGHDTVSWYQQALGQGPQFIFQYYEEEERQRGNFPDRFSGHQFPNYSSELNVNALLLGDSALYLCASRPRGQKTSGNTIYFGEGSWLTVV.

This clone was observed once. This chain uses TRBV9 with TRBJ2-5; a possible D gene is TRBD2 (6 bases). Per the germline V gene, CDR1 is SGDLS and CDR2 is YYNGEE. This CDR3 region has 16 residues. Trimming took off 4 bases at V and 3 bases at J, with 19 bases between the two ends. The CDR3 DNA follows: TGTGCCAGCAGCTCCCGACAAGGGGACTCGGAAGAGACCCAGTACTTC. It codes for CASSSRQGDSEETQYF.

This clone was seen more than once but under ten times. The chain joins TRBV5-1 to TRBJ2-1; 7 nucleotides match TRBD2. Unmatched junction bases numbered 4, after V lost 2 bases and J lost 5 bases. CDR3 length equals 14 residues. Germline CDR1 reads SGHRS; CDR2 reads YFSETQ. The CDR3 DNA is TGCGCCAGCAGCTTTTGGGGGGGTGACAATGAGCAGTTCTTC. It specifies CASSFWGGDNEQFF.

The chain carries TRBV7-8 and TRBJ2-7; the D gene is possibly TRBD2 (6 bases). There are 15 residues in the CDR3. The germline V and J ends were trimmed by 3 bases and 2 bases, with 14 bases remaining between them. Germline V CDR1 and CDR2: SGHVS, FQNEAQ. The CDR3 sequence is CASSFGTARTYEQYF. CDR3 nucleotide sequence: TGTGCCAGCAGCTTCGGGACTGCGAGAACCTACGAGCAGTACTTC.

The V and J genes are TRBV4-1 and TRBJ2-1; tentatively, D is TRBD2 (6 bases). This CDR3 region has 17 residues. In germline, CDR1 is MGHRA, CDR2 YSYEKL. The V end was cut by 3 bases, the J end by 0 bases, with 15 bases between. The CDR3 region has the DNA TGCGCCAGCAGCCAGGGTGGGGCGGGACTCTCCTACAATGAGCAGTTCTTC. Translated: CASSQGGAGLSYNEQFF.

This chain uses TRBV3-1 (or the pseudogene TRBV3-2) with TRBJ1-1; TRBD1 is a possible D gene (6 bases). V was clipped by 4 bases and J by 0 bases, with 18 bases between them. Per germline, CDR1 LGHDT and CDR2 YNNKEL (reference sequence). The CDR3 has 17 amino acids. The CDR3: CASSPRQASNMNTEAFF. The CDR3 region has the DNA TGTGCCAGCAGCCCCCGACAGGCGTCGAACATGAACACTGAAGCTTTCTTT.

The rearrangement links TRBV11-2 to TRBJ1-4, with D possibly matching TRBD1 (5 bases). This CDR3 comprises 17 residues. Between the trimmed V and J ends, which lost 1 base and 0 bases, there was a span of 12 bases. CDR1 and CDR2 (germline): SGHAT, FQNNGV. The CDR3 loop is CASSLGRRGATNEKLFF. The CDR3 region has the DNA TGTGCCAGCAGCTTAGGGAGACGGGGGGCAACTAATGAAAAACTGTTTTTT.

The V and J genes are TRBV5-6 and TRBJ2-5; D may be TRBD1 (6 bases). CDR3 length equals 17 residues. Trimming took 2 bases from V and 0 from J, leaving 17 bases between them. Germline V gene sequence: CDR1 SGHDT, CDR2 YYEEEE. CDR3 protein: CASSFSQTRTDQETQYF. The DNA of the CDR3 is TGTGCCAGCAGCTTCTCCCAGACTCGGACAGACCAAGAGACCCAGTACTTC. Based on the CDR3 plus reference TRBV5-6 and TRBJ2-5, the full variable domain is DAGVTQSPTHLIKTRGQQVTLRCSPKSGHDTVSWYQQALGQGPQFIFQYYEEEERQRGNFPDRFSGHQFPNYSSELNVNALLLGDSALYLCASSFSQTRTDQETQYFGPGTRLLVL.

The gene calls are TRBV7-2 and TRBJ2-1; D perhaps matches TRBD2 (6 bases). Germline CDR1 reads SGHTA; CDR2 reads FQGNSA. The CDR3 spans 16 residues. Trimming took off 5 bases at V and 3 bases at J, with 17 bases between the two ends. CDR3 coding DNA: TGTGCCAGCAGCCCGCGGGAATACGTTCTCTACAATGAGCAGTTCTTC. Protein sequence: CASSPREYVLYNEQFF.

V is TRBV7-3 and J is TRBJ2-1, with D perhaps matching TRBD2 (5 bases). There are 14 residues in the CDR3. CDR1 is SGHTA, CDR2 FQGTGA, per germline. V lost 5 bases to trimming and J lost 4 bases, with 12 bases between them. CDR3 bases: TGTGCCAGCAGCCAAAATAGCGTTTACAATGAGCAGTTCTTC. Translation: CASSQNSVYNEQFF.

This rearrangement joins TRBV28 to TRBJ1-4, with no clear D. The germline V gene has CDR1 MDHEN and CDR2 SYDVKM. The CDR3 spans 13 residues. V was cut by 10 bases and J by 0 bases, with 9 bases left in between. DNA for the CDR3: TGTGCCACTGTACAGACAACTAATGAAAAACTGTTTTTT. This translates into CATVQTTNEKLFF. Drawing the rest from reference TRBV28 and TRBJ1-4, the complete variable domain is DVKVTQSSRYLVKRTGEKVFLECVQDMDHENMFWYRQDPGLGLRLIYFSYDVKMKEKGDIPEGYSVSREKKERFSLILESASTNQTSMYLCATVQTTNEKLFFGSGTQLSVL.

The chain couples TRBV15 to TRBJ2-7; 7 positions agree with TRBD1. V lost 5 bases, J lost 4 bases, and 14 bases stayed unmatched. Germline-derived CDR1 and CDR2 are LNHNV and YYDKDF (reference sequence). CDR3 length: 16 residues. The CDR3 coding sequence is TGTGCCACCAGCGAAGCCCACAGGGGAAGGGGTTACGAGCAGTACGTC. Its protein product is CATSEAHRGRGYEQYV.

This clone appeared a few times. The chain couples TRBV19 to TRBJ2-7, with TRBD1 identical over 9 bases. V was clipped by 8 bases and J by 5 bases; unmatched bases: 10. Germline lookup yields CDR1 LNHDA and CDR2 SQIVND (reference sequence). The CDR3 extends over 14 amino acids. CDR3 bases: TGTGCCAGTGCGACCGGGACAGGGTTCCACGAGCAGTACTTC. Its protein is CASATGTGFHEQYF.

This sequence joins TRBV19 and TRBJ1-1; D remains ambiguous. In germline, CDR1 is LNHDA, CDR2 SQIVND (reference sequence). The CDR3 has 14 amino acids. V was shortened by 0 bases and J by 10 bases, with 15 bases between the two germline ends. CDR3 residues: CASSIERTDTRAFF. CDR3 DNA: TGTGCCAGTAGTATAGAGCGAACTGACACTCGAGCTTTCTTT.

V usage is TRBV27 and J usage is TRBJ2-1; the match to TRBD2 covers 7 bases. Germline loops: CDR1 MNHEY, CDR2 SMNVEV (reference sequence). The V and J ends lost 3 bases and 2 bases, in that order; junction bases with no gene match: 1. This CDR3 spans 14 amino acids. CDR3 nucleotides: TGTGCCAGCAGTTTTGCGGGGGCCTACAATGAGCAGTTCTTC. Amino acids: CASSFAGAYNEQFF.

This clone is a singleton in its sample. CDR3 DNA: TGTGCCAGCAGCCAGCAGGGGTCGTACACTGAAGCTTTCTTT. This gives the protein CASSQQGSYTEAFF. The rearrangement links TRBV3-1 (or the pseudogene TRBV3-2) to TRBJ1-1; D possibly corresponds to TRBD1 (6 bases). V was shortened by 3 bases and J by 3 bases, with 11 bases between the two germline ends. CDR3 length equals 14 residues. CDR1 LGHDT and CDR2 YNNKEL come from the germline V gene (reference sequence).

The J gene is TRBJ2-7, the V gene TRBV3-1 (or the pseudogene TRBV3-2); 8 nucleotides line up with TRBD2. The CDR3 is 15 residues long. The germline V gene has CDR1 LGHDT and CDR2 YNNKEL (reference sequence). V was pared by 4 bases and J by 5 bases, with 10 bases of the junction left unmatched. The CDR3 DNA follows: TGTGCCAGCAGCCGGTTGAGCGGGAGTGAAAACGAGCAGTACTTC. Its translation: CASSRLSGSENEQYF.

This clone appeared once. The chain recombines TRBV6-2 or TRBV6-3 with TRBJ2-1; D is perhaps TRBD1 (5 bases). The V end was cut by 5 bases, the J end by 2 bases, with 10 bases between. Germline loops: CDR1 MNHEY, CDR2 SVGEGT. There are 14 residues in the CDR3. CDR3 sequence (DNA): TGTGCCAGCAGTCCAGGGTTGACCTACAATGAGCAGTTCTTC. This encodes CASSPGLTYNEQFF.

V gene TRBV5-6 combines with J gene TRBJ1-2; D perhaps matches TRBD1 (5 bases). Trimming removed 0 bases at V and 0 bases at J, with 9 bases between. In germline, CDR1 is SGHDT, CDR2 YYEEEE. The CDR3 contains 15 residues. The chain's CDR3 is CASSLVGGSNYGYTF. The DNA of the CDR3 is TGTGCCAGCAGCTTGGTGGGGGGTTCTAACTATGGCTACACCTTC.

This clone was seen a handful of times. The genes are TRBV4-2 and TRBJ1-6, with TRBD1 identical over 8 bases. Trimming took 7 bases from V and 6 from J; bases not matched to a gene: 11. The CDR3 length is 16 residues. The germline V gene has CDR1 LGHNA and CDR2 YNFKEQ. The CDR3: CASTRTGTNTNSPLHF. In DNA, the CDR3 is TGTGCCAGCACCCGGACAGGGACAAACACTAATTCACCCCTCCACTTT.

The chain recombines TRBV6-5 with TRBJ1-1; tentatively, D is TRBD1 (6 bases). The germline CDR1 and CDR2 sequences are MNHEY and SVGAGI. The CDR3 loop spans 15 amino acids. V was cut by 6 bases and J by 4 bases, with 18 bases left in between. This chain's CDR3 is CASRGIQGFGTEAFF. Written as DNA, the CDR3 is TGTGCCAGCAGGGGAATTCAGGGGTTTGGCACTGAAGCTTTCTTT.

The gene calls are TRBV6-5 and TRBJ1-5, with no clear D. CDR1 is MNHEY, CDR2 SVGAGI, per germline. This CDR3 is built from 13 residues. Trimming stripped 7 bases from V and 4 bases from J, with 11 bases between. This CDR3 reads CASNRGGNQPQHF. The CDR3 coding sequence is TGTGCCAGCAATCGGGGAGGAAATCAGCCCCAGCATTTT.

The chain is built from TRBV4-1 and TRBJ2-2, with D maybe TRBD1 (5 bases). The CDR3 covers 13 residues. Germline assignment: CDR1 MGHRA and CDR2 YSYEKL. Deletions cut 1 base from V and 6 bases from J, with 6 bases between. The CDR3 loop is CASSQGGSGELFF. CDR3 in DNA: TGCGCCAGCAGCCAAGGGGGCTCCGGGGAGCTGTTTTTT.

This rearrangement joins TRBV27 to TRBJ1-5; weak D call: TRBD1 (6 bases). CDR1 and CDR2 (germline): MNHEY, SMNVEV (reference sequence). The CDR3 contains 15 residues. The V gene lost 0 bases and the J gene lost 7 bases, with 13 bases spanning the gap. In nucleotides, the CDR3 is TGTGCCAGCAGTTTATCCCGGGGGGCTCGGCAGCCCCAGCATTTT. Translating it yields CASSLSRGARQPQHF.

The genes are TRBV5-1 and TRBJ2-7, with D uncertain. The CDR3 covers 12 residues. V lost 4 bases and J 3 bases, leaving 8 bases between the germline ends. In germline, CDR1 is SGHRS, CDR2 YFSETQ. CDR3 sequence reads: CASSHGYYEQYF. CDR3 DNA: TGCGCCAGCAGCCACGGTTACTACGAGCAGTACTTC.

The chain employs TRBV6-4 and TRBJ1-6, with D maybe TRBD1 (5 bases). The CDR3 is 16 residues long. V lost 1 base and J 8 bases, leaving 15 bases between the germline ends. The germline V gene has CDR1 MRHNA and CDR2 SNTAGT. CDR3: CASSDFRVHRDSPLHF. In DNA form, the CDR3 reads TGTGCCAGCAGTGACTTCAGGGTCCATCGGGATTCACCCCTCCACTTT.